A selection of T cell receptor beta chains follows, all from one sample in a study of PD-L1 blockade in urothelial cancer. The repertoire was sequenced with immunoSEQ multiplex PCR; TCRdb's copy has only in-frame clones and lacks some. The table shows more than 65,000 clones, with approximately 86% occurring only once. The material sequenced was PBMCs, taken around atezolizumab (anti-PD-L1) treatment. All receptors derive from a woman aged 70-85 years with urothelial cancer. The CDR3 runs from the conserved cysteine through the conserved F or W. The order of the fields is V gene, J gene, CDR3 length, CDR3 protein.

TRBV7-2,TRBJ1-1,14,CASRAGPQNTEAFF
TRBV11-2,TRBJ2-4,19,CASSSSWTVVTLAKNIQYF
TRBV11-2,TRBJ2-3,15,CASSLIAGGTDTQYF
TRBV18,TRBJ1-4,15,CASSPGDRENEKLFF
TRBV27,TRBJ2-2,13,CASSHKITGELFF
TRBV2,TRBJ1-2,13,CASSGTGNYGYTF
TRBV4-2,TRBJ2-7,16,CASSQALGTKPYEQYF
TRBV28,TRBJ2-7,16,CATMPGTSGRSYEQYF
TRBV19,TRBJ2-7,14,CASSIQAFYYEQYF
TRBV4-1,TRBJ1-5,15,CASSQVAARNQPQHF
TRBV7-9,TRBJ1-4,14,CASSSTDGREKLFF
TRBV27,TRBJ2-1,16,CASSLETSGRSHEQFF
TRBV6-5,TRBJ1-2,14,CASSSSTGNYGYTF
TRBV11-3,TRBJ2-3,14,CASSFGRGTDTQYF
TRBV4-1,TRBJ2-3,14,CASSQGVVEAGQYF
TRBV2,TRBJ1-1,12,CASTGFSTEAFF
TRBV5-1,TRBJ2-7,14,CASSLAGGGYEQYF
TRBV4-2,TRBJ2-1,15,CASSHPGTSGLGQFF
TRBV2,TRBJ2-7,12,CASSVRWDEQYF
TRBV2,TRBJ2-3,17,CASLHDRALAGGDTQYF
TRBV19,TRBJ2-3,20,CASSLREREGRVGPTDTQYF
TRBV6-5,TRBJ1-4,15,CASSYSGNPNEKLFF
TRBV25-1,TRBJ1-2,16,CASSPTGGVGAYGYTF
TRBV4-2,TRBJ2-7,16,CASSPDPSAGYYEQYF
TRBV18,TRBJ2-3,15,CASSPPPGQTDTQYF
TRBV6-6,TRBJ2-3,16,CASKISQGAGTDTQYF
TRBV29-1,TRBJ2-2,14,CSVGGLEPPGELFF
TRBV5-5,TRBJ1-2,14,CASSPRENDYGYTF
TRBV9,TRBJ1-2,15,CASSVDRLGAYGYTF
TRBV10-1,TRBJ2-1,16,CASSDSSGSSYNEQFF
TRBV14,TRBJ2-5,13,CASSQGQQETQYF
TRBV7-3,TRBJ2-3,19,CASSLRSAGGPFGTDTQYF
TRBV9,TRBJ2-7,15,CASSVDLSGAYEQYF
TRBV4-1,TRBJ2-5,16,CASSQEWRDPWETQYF
TRBV12-5,TRBJ2-3,16,CAKRKQGHLCTDTQYF
TRBV5-5,TRBJ2-7,14,CASSPGQGIGEQYF
TRBV30,TRBJ1-4,15,CAWSRPGTGVEKLFF
TRBV7-7,TRBJ2-5,15,CASSKGLAGGETQYF
TRBV5-1,TRBJ1-1,20,CASSLGAGGARLGSKTEAFF
TRBV9,TRBJ2-7,14,CASSVSTGGYEQYF
TRBV9,TRBJ2-1,15,CASSPRGETYNEQFF
TRBV30,TRBJ2-5,12,CAWSPFSETQYF
TRBV7-8,TRBJ2-1,16,CASSLGNGQGRHEQFF
TRBV29-1,TRBJ1-1,12,CSVGQGNTEAFF
TRBV9,TRBJ2-7,13,CASSRLAGAEQYF
TRBV5-6,TRBJ1-4,17,CASSWGRDRVEDEKLFF